This T cell receptor beta chain was identified during a study of Ad26.COV2.S vaccination and SARS-CoV-2 variants. General study findings and limits: Those who received vaccine or placebo ended up with similar non-spike TCR breadth. Possible underestimation of total T cell responses by the TCR breadth and depth analyses was noted.

Trimming shortened V by 5 bases and J by 6 bases, and 19 bases separated the two germline ends. The germline V gene encodes CDR1 LGHNT and CDR2 FRNRAP. CDR3 length: 16 amino acids. Sequenced by immunoSEQ multiplex PCR; TCRdb stores in-frame clones only, minus some. The sample lists approximately 500,000 clones; 87% were seen once. About this clone itself: Its antigen remains unknown.

As to treatment: some 19 received Ad26.COV2.S at low or high dose, single or two shots; roughly five received placebo; per-sample allocation not given. After the first vaccine or placebo injection, samples were drawn on day 63. The J gene is TRBJ2-2, the V gene TRBV12-5; perhaps TRBD2 as D (6 bases). Sample: peripheral blood, taken in a trial of Ad26.COV2.S vaccine versus placebo. The TCR originated in a person aged 18-65 years who received the Ad26.COV2.S COVID-19 vaccine or a placebo. CDR3 DNA sequence: TGTGCTAGTGGTACGAACCCAACGGGAGTCCCCGGGGAGCTGTTTTTT. Amino acid sequence: CASGTNPTGVPGELFF.